This is a list of T cell receptor beta chains from one sample in a study of Ad26.COV2.S vaccination and SARS-CoV-2 variants. The protocol was immunoSEQ multiplex PCR, while the TCRdb copy is restricted to in-frame clones and leaves out a portion. The sample includes under 550,000 clones, roughly 90% of them seen just once. Material: peripheral blood, obtained in a trial of Ad26.COV2.S vaccine versus placebo. All receptors come from a person between 18 and 59 years old who received the Ad26.COV2.S COVID-19 vaccine or a placebo. Both conserved end residues are part of each CDR3. Each record gives: J gene, V gene, CDR3 protein.

j_call: TRBJ1-2
v_call: TRBV19
cdr3_aa: CATSLNREGGYTF

j_call: TRBJ1-2
v_call: TRBV6-2/TRBV6-3
cdr3_aa: CASSLSEALYDGYTF

j_call: TRBJ2-5
v_call: TRBV6-6
cdr3_aa: CASSYSVTIGQETQYF

j_call: TRBJ2-7
v_call: TRBV7-8
cdr3_aa: CASSLRRGGSYEQYF

j_call: TRBJ2-3
v_call: TRBV3-1/TRBV3-2
cdr3_aa: CASSSPGLAGGASPDTQYF

j_call: TRBJ2-6
v_call: TRBV29-1
cdr3_aa: CSVLMGDSGANVLTF

j_call: TRBJ2-7
v_call: TRBV30
cdr3_aa: CAWTGIRQGPYEQYF

j_call: TRBJ1-3
v_call: TRBV7-9
cdr3_aa: CASSLAYGNTIYF

j_call: TRBJ2-5
v_call: TRBV6-5
cdr3_aa: CASSYLGALETQYF

j_call: TRBJ2-4
v_call: TRBV5-6
cdr3_aa: CASSWETGTLSIQYF

j_call: TRBJ1-3
v_call: TRBV28
cdr3_aa: CASSFRVRFSGNTIYF

j_call: TRBJ1-5
v_call: TRBV7-2
cdr3_aa: CASSFDRGTNQPQHF

j_call: TRBJ2-2
v_call: TRBV5-1
cdr3_aa: CASRSPGDTGELFF

j_call: TRBJ1-2
v_call: TRBV19
cdr3_aa: CASSMRTGVNYGYTF

j_call: TRBJ1-2
v_call: TRBV5-6
cdr3_aa: CASSLDGGYYGYTF

j_call: TRBJ2-3
v_call: TRBV7-5
cdr3_aa: CVRSFCRVGADTQYF

j_call: TRBJ1-2
v_call: TRBV6-1
cdr3_aa: CASSEDGQGIYGYTF

j_call: TRBJ1-5
v_call: TRBV27
cdr3_aa: CASRKGQAGQPQHF

j_call: TRBJ1-1
v_call: TRBV5-6
cdr3_aa: CASSLGGGGLDTEAFF

j_call: TRBJ2-1
v_call: TRBV27
cdr3_aa: CVSSLWGANHNEQFF

j_call: TRBJ1-5
v_call: TRBV19
cdr3_aa: CASSPGQLSNQPQHF

j_call: TRBJ2-4
v_call: TRBV6-1
cdr3_aa: CASSAYQPGQPRDDIQYF

j_call: TRBJ2-3
v_call: TRBV5-4
cdr3_aa: CASSPDRAGDTQYF

j_call: TRBJ1-2
v_call: TRBV29-1
cdr3_aa: CSVDPPGGAGYTF

j_call: TRBJ1-1
v_call: TRBV19
cdr3_aa: CASSIWAGGNTEAFF

j_call: TRBJ2-1
v_call: TRBV6-5
cdr3_aa: CASSYGGLAAYNEQFF

j_call: TRBJ1-5
v_call: TRBV2
cdr3_aa: CASNWDTNQPQHF

j_call: TRBJ2-1
v_call: TRBV15
cdr3_aa: CATSRDASGGRDEQFF

j_call: TRBJ2-6
v_call: TRBV28
cdr3_aa: CASSPTPYLFGDSGANVLTF

j_call: TRBJ1-1
v_call: TRBV2
cdr3_aa: CASSEGGFAEAFF

j_call: TRBJ2-6
v_call: TRBV5-1
cdr3_aa: CARSLGPGGAAGANVLTF

j_call: TRBJ2-3
v_call: TRBV28
cdr3_aa: CASSLLQGLSTDTQYF

j_call: TRBJ2-1
v_call: TRBV4-3
cdr3_aa: CASSNLAGASYNEQFF

j_call: TRBJ1-2
v_call: TRBV9
cdr3_aa: CASSFRGGYGYTF

j_call: TRBJ1-5
v_call: TRBV2
cdr3_aa: CASSGTGRGQPQHF

j_call: TRBJ1-6
v_call: TRBV14
cdr3_aa: CASSLPVGKWWNSPLHF

j_call: TRBJ1-2
v_call: TRBV5-6
cdr3_aa: CASSLEADRIYGYTF

j_call: TRBJ1-4
v_call: TRBV20-1
cdr3_aa: CSAPNSDGPFF

j_call: TRBJ2-3
v_call: TRBV7-6
cdr3_aa: CASSSSTDTQYF

j_call: TRBJ2-5
v_call: TRBV25-1
cdr3_aa: CASSESGGGLETQYF